This TCR beta chain originates from a study of blood T cell repertoires in COVID-19. For the study at large: The United States, Italy and Spain provided the acute and convalescent COVID-19 samples.

The CDR3 length is 14 residues. With 2 bases clipped from V and 4 bases from J, the junction kept 5 bases outside the gene matches. Germline CDR1 MDHEN, CDR2 SYDVKM. Original analysis: Reference gene primer amplification in the assay estimated nucleated cell counts. Generated by immunoSEQ multiplex PCR, the TCRdb table keeps only in-frame clones and is missing some. V, J and clone size were drawn from that table, and D and trimming were deduced from the DNA. The table shows around 86,000 clones, with roughly 85% occurring only once. Material: peripheral blood. This clonotype originated in a man older than 75 with acute or convalescent COVID-19. J is TRBJ2-7 and V is TRBV28, with 7 nucleotides matching TRBD1. In nucleotides, the CDR3 is TGTGCCAGCAGTTTAAACAGGGGAGCTTACGAGCAGTACTTC. Translating gives CASSLNRGAYEQYF.